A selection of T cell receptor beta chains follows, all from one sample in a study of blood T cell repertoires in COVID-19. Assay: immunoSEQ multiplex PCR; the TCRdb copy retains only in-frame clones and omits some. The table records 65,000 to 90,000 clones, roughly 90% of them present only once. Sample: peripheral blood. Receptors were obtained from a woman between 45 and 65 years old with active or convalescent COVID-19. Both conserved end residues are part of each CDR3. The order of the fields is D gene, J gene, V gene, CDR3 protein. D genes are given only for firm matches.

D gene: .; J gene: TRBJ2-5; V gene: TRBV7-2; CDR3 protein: CASSPQETQYF
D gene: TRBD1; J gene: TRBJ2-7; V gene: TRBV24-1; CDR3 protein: CATSDSRDRDYEQYF
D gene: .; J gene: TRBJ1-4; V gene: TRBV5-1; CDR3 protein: CASSRRGSTNEKLFF
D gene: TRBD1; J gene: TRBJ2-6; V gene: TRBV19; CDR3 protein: CASSIFLRQGTSGANVLTF
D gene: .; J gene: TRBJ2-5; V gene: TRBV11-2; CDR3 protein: CASSLGVETQYF
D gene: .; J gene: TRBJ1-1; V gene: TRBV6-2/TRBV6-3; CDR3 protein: CASSVQGNTEAFF
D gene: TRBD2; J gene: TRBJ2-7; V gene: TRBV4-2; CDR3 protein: CASSQGASGDRF
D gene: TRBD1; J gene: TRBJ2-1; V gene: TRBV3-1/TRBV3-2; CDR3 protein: CASRNKPRATGANSSYNEQFF
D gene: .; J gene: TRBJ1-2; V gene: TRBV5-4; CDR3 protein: CASSPTENYGYTF
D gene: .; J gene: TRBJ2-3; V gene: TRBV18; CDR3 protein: CASSSRQGGKDTQYF
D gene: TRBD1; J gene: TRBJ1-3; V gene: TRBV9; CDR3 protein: CASSVGGTGYSGNTIYF
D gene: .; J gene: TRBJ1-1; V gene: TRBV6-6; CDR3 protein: CASSYSSDTALF
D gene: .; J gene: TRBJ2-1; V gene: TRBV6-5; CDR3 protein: CASRRDSYNEQFF
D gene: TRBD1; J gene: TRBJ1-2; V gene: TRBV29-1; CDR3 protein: CSVWTGDGYTF
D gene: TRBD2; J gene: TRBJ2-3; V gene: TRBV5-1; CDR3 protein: CASSLSGGLSSTDTQYF
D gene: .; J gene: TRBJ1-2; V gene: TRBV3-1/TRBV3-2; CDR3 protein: CAISFRGGKSGYTF
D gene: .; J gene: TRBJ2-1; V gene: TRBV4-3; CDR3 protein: CASSQGYTSYNEQFF
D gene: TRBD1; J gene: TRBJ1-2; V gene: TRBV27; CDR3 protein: CASSPRTGADYGYTF
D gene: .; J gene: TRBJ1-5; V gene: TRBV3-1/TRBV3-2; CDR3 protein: CASSHTASNQPQHF
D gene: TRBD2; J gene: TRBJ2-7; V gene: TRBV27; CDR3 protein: CASSLSSGGAQEQYF
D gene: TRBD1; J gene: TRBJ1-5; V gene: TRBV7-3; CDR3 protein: CASSSGTDQPQHF
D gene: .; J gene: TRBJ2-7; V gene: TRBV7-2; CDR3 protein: CASSLGPVYEQYF
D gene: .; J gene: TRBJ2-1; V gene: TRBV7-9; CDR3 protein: CASTPPGNEQFF
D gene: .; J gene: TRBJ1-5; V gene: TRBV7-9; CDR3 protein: CASSPAGRPQHF
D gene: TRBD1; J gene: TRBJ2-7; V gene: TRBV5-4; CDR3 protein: CASSHDRAYEQYF
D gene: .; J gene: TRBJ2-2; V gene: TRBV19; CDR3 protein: CASSIGGPLGELFF
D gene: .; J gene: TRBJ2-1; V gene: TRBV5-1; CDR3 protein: CASSEDFSYNEQFF
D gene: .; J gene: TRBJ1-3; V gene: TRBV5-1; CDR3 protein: CASSLGGPGNTIYF